This T cell receptor beta chain was documented in a study of T cells in Graves' hyperthyroidism and ophthalmopathy. The source material, RNA transcripts, was used to amplify TCR beta CDR3 regions. When the TCR CDR3 underwent first-round RT-PCR, the HTBI primer set was used. A single record per CDR3 protein comes from TCRdb applying MiXCR to the multiplex PCR reads. Of roughly 720,000 distinct CDR3 sequences listed, 15% to 20% are singletons. There are 14 residues in the CDR3. The germline CDR1 and CDR2 sequences are LGHDT and YNNKEL (reference sequence). Trimming took 0 bases from V and 7 from J, leaving 12 bases between them. Newly diagnosed hyperthyroidism, duration under 2 months, in patients aged 18 to 65.

The V and J genes are TRBV3-1 and TRBJ1-1; D possibly corresponds to TRBD1 (5 bases). Sequencing used blood. This TCR derives from a middle-aged man with Graves' hyperthyroidism. CDR3 nucleotide sequence: TGTGCCAGCAGCCAAGATCCAGGGTGGCTTGAAGCTTTCTTT. Its protein product is CASSQDPGWLEAFF.